This entry describes one TCR beta chain. Additional DNA sequences in this sample encode the identical CDR3. Residents of about two dozen US areas, aged about 18 to 89 years, made up the participants. In assigning cohorts, the study relied on participant-reported clinical history. In Cohort 3, a recovered donor had either two negative PCRs, clearance, or symptom resolution. Germline CDR1 is SEHNR and CDR2 is FQNEAQ (reference sequence). The CDR3 extends over 14 amino acids. Trimming took off 3 bases at V and 4 bases at J, with 10 bases between the two ends. The data were produced by immunoSEQ multiplex PCR, yet TCRdb's version contains in-frame clones alone and is incomplete. The sample gives around 480,000 clones, about nine tenths of which show up once; under 0.85% is in the top ten. The data originate from a study of blood T cell repertoires in COVID-19. Study-level background: Samples representing acute and convalescent COVID-19 were sourced from the United States, Italy and Spain.

This TCR was sampled from a woman in her late teens or twenties who had recovered from COVID-19. This chain joins TRBV7-9 and TRBJ2-1; possibly TRBD1 for D (6 bases). The sample consisted of PBMCs or T cells enriched from blood (not recorded which). CDR3 region: CASSLSTGYNEQFF. The DNA for the CDR3 is TGTGCCAGCAGCTTGAGTACAGGGTACAATGAGCAGTTCTTC.